These 16 T cell receptor beta chains came from one sample sequenced in a study of blood T cell repertoires in COVID-19. The assay was immunoSEQ multiplex PCR, and TCRdb's table has in-frame clones only and misses some. The table records approximately 220,000 clones, 80% to 90% of them present only once. The sample was PBMCs or T cells enriched from blood (not recorded which). The receptors derive from a man in his thirties or forties who had recovered from COVID-19.

V gene TRBV6-2 or TRBV6-3 combines with J gene TRBJ2-1; 10 positions agree with TRBD2. From germline, CDR1 is MNHEY and CDR2 SVGEGT. The CDR3 consists of 18 residues. Trimming cost V 2 bases and J 8 bases; bases outside gene matches: 15. The chain's CDR3 is CASSYLRGSGGASDEQFF. CDR3 sequence (DNA): TGTGCCAGCAGTTACCTGAGGGGGAGCGGGGGGGCGTCCGATGAGCAGTTCTTC.

The genes are TRBV7-9 and TRBJ2-1, with TRBD1 matching 8 bases. With 5 bases clipped from V and 1 base from J, the junction kept 7 bases outside the gene matches. Germline lookup yields CDR1 SEHNR and CDR2 FQNEAQ (reference sequence). There are 16 residues in the CDR3. The CDR3 region has the DNA TGTGCCAGCAGCCCCTCGACAGGGGAATCCTACAATGAGCAGTTCTTC. This gives the protein CASSPSTGESYNEQFF.

The CDR3 loop is CASSLDRGNTDTQYF. The CDR3 DNA reads TGCGCCAGCAGCTTGGACAGGGGAAACACAGATACGCAGTATTTT. V and J are TRBV5-1 and TRBJ2-3; 7 nucleotides match TRBD1. The ends lost 0 bases at V and 2 bases at J; junction bases unmatched: 3. Germline-derived CDR1 and CDR2 are SGHRS and YFSETQ. This CDR3 has 15 residues.

V is TRBV6-5 and J is TRBJ1-4; TRBD1 matches 9 bases. The CDR3 is 16 residues long. The trim removed 4 bases at V and 8 bases at J, leaving 11 bases unmatched. Germline CDR1 MNHEY, CDR2 SVGAGI. Written as DNA, the CDR3 is TGTGCCAGCAGTTCGACAGGGGGGTGGCCTTTGGAAAAACTGTTTTTT. Its protein product is CASSSTGGWPLEKLFF.

This chain connects TRBV3-1 (or the pseudogene TRBV3-2) to TRBJ2-7, with 11 nucleotides matching TRBD2. CDR3 length equals 15 residues. CDR1 is LGHDT and CDR2 is YNNKEL in the germline V gene (reference sequence). J gave up 5 bases and V 4 bases, and 7 bases lay outside the gene matches. The CDR3, as DNA: TGTGCCAGCAGCCCGTTAGCGGGAGGGCGGGACGAGCAGTACTTC. This sequence encodes CASSPLAGGRDEQYF.

The chain joins TRBV11-2 to TRBJ2-3; unclear D gene. Germline V gives CDR1 SGHAT, CDR2 FQNNGV. The V end was cut by 0 bases, the J end by 6 bases, with 13 bases between. The CDR3 covers 15 residues. CDR3 sequence: CASSLDGIARDTQYF. The CDR3 DNA reads TGTGCCAGCAGCTTAGATGGAATAGCCCGGGATACGCAGTATTTT.

V and J are TRBV13 and TRBJ1-6; D not certain. This CDR3 comprises 16 residues. Trimming took off 1 base at V and 0 bases at J, with 7 bases between the two ends. Per the germline V gene, CDR1 is PRHDT and CDR2 is FYEKMQ (reference sequence). The CDR3 nucleotides read TGTGCCAGCAGCTTAGTACTAAACTCCTATAATTCACCCCTCCACTTT. It encodes CASSLVLNSYNSPLHF.

The chain recombines TRBV5-1 with TRBJ1-2; 9 bases align to TRBD1. Trimming cost V 4 bases and J 2 bases; bases outside gene matches: 3. Per the germline V gene, CDR1 is SGHRS and CDR2 is YFSETQ. The CDR3 runs to 14 residues. This CDR3 reads CASSPTGGNYGYTF. Written as DNA, the CDR3 is TGCGCCAGCAGCCCGACAGGGGGGAACTATGGCTACACCTTC.

The chain carries TRBV30 and TRBJ1-6; 9 nucleotides match TRBD1. Germline CDR1 GTSNPN, CDR2 SVGIG (reference sequence). The CDR3 runs 17 residues. V trimming: 3 bases; J trimming: 4 bases; junction bases outside the gene matches: 10. CDR3 DNA sequence: TGTGCCTGGAGCCGTCGACAGGGGGAAGGGTATAATTCACCCCTCCACTTT. Residues: CAWSRRQGEGYNSPLHF.

This clone appeared once. This chain connects TRBV9 to TRBJ2-1, with D hard to call. The CDR3 is 15 amino acids. V dropped 0 bases and J dropped 0 bases, with 7 bases sitting between them. Germline values: CDR1 SGDLS, CDR2 YYNGEE. CDR3 nucleotides: TGTGCCAGCAGCGTAGCTCCGTCCTCCTACAATGAGCAGTTCTTC. It codes for CASSVAPSSYNEQFF.

The chain employs TRBV4-3 and TRBJ2-1, with 7 nucleotides matching TRBD2. This CDR3 region has 16 residues. J gave up 7 bases and V 0 bases, and 9 bases lay outside the gene matches. The germline CDR1 and CDR2 sequences are LGHNA and YSLEER. As DNA, the CDR3 is TGCGCCAGCAGCCAAGATAGCGGGCTCCGGGTGAATGAGCAGTTCTTC. This codes for CASSQDSGLRVNEQFF.

The chain recombines TRBV30 with TRBJ2-7; the D gene is possibly TRBD2 (5 bases). The V end lost 1 base, the J end lost 1 base, and 5 bases lay between the germline ends. Germline V gene lookup returns CDR1 GTSNPN and CDR2 SVGIG (reference sequence). This CDR3 comprises 12 residues. The CDR3 region has the DNA TGTGCCTGGAGTGGACTATCCTACGAGCAGTACTTC. This translates into CAWSGLSYEQYF.

This clone has just one count. The rearrangement links TRBV10-2 to TRBJ2-6; 10 nucleotides line up with TRBD1. V was pared by 2 bases and J by 8 bases, with 6 bases of the junction left unmatched. The germline CDR1 and CDR2 sequences are WSHSY and SAAADI. The CDR3 length is 16 residues. CDR3 nucleotides: TGCGCCAGCAGTGAGCCGGGACAGGGGATATCCAACGTCCTGACTTTC. Translation: CASSEPGQGISNVLTF.

This chain joins TRBV2 and TRBJ1-2, with 7 bases lining up with TRBD1. The V gene's germline CDR1 is SNHLY and CDR2 FYNNEI. J lost 4 bases, V lost 7 bases, and 6 bases had no gene match. CDR3 length equals 13 residues. CDR3 sequence (DNA): TGTGCCAGCACGGGACAGCGGCTCTATGGCTACACCTTC. Translating gives CASTGQRLYGYTF.

The J gene is TRBJ1-2, the V gene TRBV11-2; no clear D gene. V lost 0 bases and J 2 bases, leaving 7 bases between the germline ends. The CDR3 contains 14 residues. Germline V gene data show CDR1 as SGHAT and CDR2 as FQNNGV. The CDR3: CASSLEHRNYGYTF. CDR3 nucleotide sequence: TGTGCCAGCAGCTTAGAGCACAGAAACTATGGCTACACCTTC. Drawing the rest from reference TRBV11-2 and TRBJ1-2, the complete variable domain is EAGVAQSPRYKIIEKRQSVAFWCNPISGHATLYWYQQILGQGPKLLIQFQNNGVVDDSQLPKDRFSAERLKGVDSTLKIQPAKLEDSAVYLCASSLEHRNYGYTFGSGTRLTVV.

The CDR3 DNA reads TGCGCCAGCAGCTTGTCCACACAAAACACTGAAGCTTTCTTT. Translating gives CASSLSTQNTEAFF. The chain couples TRBV5-1 to TRBJ1-1; D remains unclear. V was trimmed by 1 base and J by 2 bases, leaving 9 bases between them. This CDR3 region has 14 residues. Germline V gene sequence: CDR1 SGHRS, CDR2 YFSETQ.